A single sample gave rise to the 6 T cell receptor beta chains below, sequenced in a study of blood T cell repertoires in COVID-19. The table came from immunoSEQ multiplex PCR; TCRdb's copy has only in-frame clones and leaves some out. The sample holds some 250,000 clones; 83% are singletons and the top ten take 8.5% to 10%. Specimen: peripheral blood. These receptors originate from a man aged 35-49 years with active or convalescent COVID-19.

The chain links TRBV24-1 to TRBJ1-1; D may be TRBD1 (6 bases). The CDR3 covers 14 residues. CDR1 KGHDR and CDR2 SFDVKD come from the germline V gene. The ends were cut back, 6 bases at V and 1 base at J, with 11 bases in the middle. The CDR3 nucleotides read TGTGCCACCAGTACCGGGACAAAGAACACTGAAGCTTTCTTT. Translation gives CATSTGTKNTEAFF.

This chain links TRBV7-9 with TRBJ1-2; 7 bases agree with TRBD1. This CDR3 contains 15 residues. The V and J ends lost 5 bases and 7 bases, in that order; junction bases with no gene match: 13. Germline CDR1 is SEHNR and CDR2 is FQNEAQ (reference sequence). The CDR3 DNA sequence: TGTGCCAGCAGCGGCCTGGGGGGACAGACGCCTGGCTACACCTTC. The encoded protein is CASSGLGGQTPGYTF.

The gene calls are TRBV5-1 and TRBJ2-1, with 15 bases identical to TRBD2. Losses at the gene ends were 4 bases for V and 2 bases for J; bases not matched to a gene: 4. This CDR3 is 17 amino acids long. The germline gives CDR1 SGHRS, CDR2 YFSETQ. The CDR3 nucleotides read TGCGCCAGCAGCGTGCGGACTAGCGGGGGGGCCTACAATGAGCAGTTCTTC. Its translation is CASSVRTSGGAYNEQFF.

The chain uses TRBV19 and TRBJ1-5, with 9 bases aligning to TRBD1. The V gene's germline CDR1 is LNHDA and CDR2 SQIVND (reference sequence). With V trimmed by 6 bases and J by 5 bases, 5 bases remained unmatched. This CDR3 is built from 14 residues. CDR3 in amino acids: CASSTGQGDQPQHF. In DNA form, the CDR3 reads TGTGCCAGTAGCACGGGACAGGGAGATCAGCCCCAGCATTTT.

The chain joins TRBV27 to TRBJ2-4; D is perhaps TRBD1 (6 bases). This CDR3 is 19 amino acids long. V lost 6 bases to trimming and J lost 6 bases, with 30 bases between them. Germline CDR1 is MNHEY and CDR2 is SMNVEV (reference sequence). The CDR3 region has the DNA TGTGCCAGCAGCGTCCGTCTTTGGTCGGACGTGGACAGACGAAACATTCAGTACTTC. Its protein product is CASSVRLWSDVDRRNIQYF.

The J gene is TRBJ1-5, the V gene TRBV3-1 (or the pseudogene TRBV3-2); unclear D gene. The CDR3 loop spans 13 amino acids. The V and J ends lost 1 base and 4 bases respectively, with 5 bases between them. The germline V gene encodes CDR1 LGHDT and CDR2 YNNKEL (reference sequence). The DNA for the CDR3 is TGTGCCAGCAGCCAAGCTCGGAATCAGCCCCAGCATTTT. Encoded protein: CASSQARNQPQHF.